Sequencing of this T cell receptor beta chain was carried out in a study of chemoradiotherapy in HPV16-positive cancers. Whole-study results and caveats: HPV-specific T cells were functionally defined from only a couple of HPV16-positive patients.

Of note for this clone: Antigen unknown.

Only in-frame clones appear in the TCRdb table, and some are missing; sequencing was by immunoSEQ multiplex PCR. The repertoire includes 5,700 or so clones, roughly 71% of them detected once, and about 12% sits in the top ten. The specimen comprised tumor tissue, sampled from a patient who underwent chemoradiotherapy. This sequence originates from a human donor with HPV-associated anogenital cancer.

The CDR3 here is CASSFGTSDNEQFF. For the CDR3, the DNA is TGCGCCAGCAGCTTCGGGACTAGTGACAATGAGCAGTTCTTC. The gene calls are TRBV5-1 and TRBJ2-1; 8 positions agree with TRBD2. CDR1 and CDR2 from the germline V gene are SGHRS and YFSETQ. J gave up 5 bases and V 2 bases, and 3 bases lay outside the gene matches. The CDR3 sequence is 14 residues long.